A single T cell receptor (beta chain) is shown here with its context. This clone was picked up a small number of times. Its antigen has not been determined. Qualities for individual bases were not recorded, and no much larger clone is one base off. The entire amount of isolated RNA was reverse transcribed using the High Capacity cDNA Reverse Transcription Kit, so the sequenced TCRB transcripts were expressed ones. Naive, central memory and regulatory T cell samples underwent deep immunoSEQ sequencing, averaging approximately 3.5 million total reads per sample. Sorted cells were lysed in RLT buffer, and RNA was extracted using DNase-treated RNeasy Micro or Mini kits according to cell number. To prevent cross-contamination, every cell subset was processed on its own, while patient and healthy donor samples were processed together. Using the immunoSEQ multiplex PCR, TCRB sequences were amplified from cDNA into 87-bp fragments spanning the CDR3 region. Amplicons were sequenced on the Illumina HiSeq platform. As for the original processing: PCR bias was computationally corrected using synthetic template baselines, reads within Hamming distance 2 were collapsed, and singletons that could not be merged were discarded. Reads were aligned against IMGT to assign V, D and J genes, CDR3 length and insertions or deletions at six rearrangement sites. Within each subset, clonotype counts were normalized to sorted cell number, after which true diversity and Gini coefficients were computed with the tcR R package. The overlap coefficient, calculated on TCRB nucleotide sequences, was used to quantify repertoire sharing. Imported from immuneACCESS, the table was reduced by TCRdb to in-frame sequences with V and J called. These copies leave out some clones; in studies compared against another copy, an unresolved V gene accounts for under half, and the cause of the remainder is not known. V and J calls and clone size are those listed in that table; D and trimming were worked out from the DNA. Within this sample are about 160,000 clones, with around 9% of them counted one time only. The ten largest clones capture 0.7% of the sample.

The CDR3 starts with the cysteine, ends with the phenylalanine, and has 14 residues. The entry retains the CDR3 DNA only, 42 bases that are in frame from base 1. V drops 4 bases and J drops 3 bases, leaving 11 bases in between. Based on the germline V gene, the CDR1 and CDR2 sequences are SGHRS and YFSETQ. This entry belongs to a study of beta chain features in type 1 diabetes (dated 2018 in TCRdb). In terms of the full investigation: Mean age, gender distribution, total cell number and subset yield did not differ between patients and healthy donors. A total of 85 million to 140 million sorted cells were examined across all samples, and a strong correlation was observed between cell number per subset and RNA yield. The study compared the TCRB repertoires of sorted circulating CD4+ T cell subsets in recently diagnosed type 1 diabetes patients with those in matched healthy donors. Naive and central memory subsets were obtained from all 30 or so donors, but regulatory and stem cell-like memory subsets were isolated from only 8 patients and roughly 8 healthy donors.

Each donor gave one peripheral blood draw, around 100 mL on average, collected into heparinised tubes. Naive, central memory, regulatory and stem cell-like memory CD4+ T cells were sorted on a BD FACSAria II using a panel including CD45RO, CCR7, CD25, CD127, CD95 and CD27. Purity was above 95% for every sorted population. PBMCs were isolated immediately by Lymphoprep density gradient centrifugation and stained directly without culture. So that batch effects would be minimized, each experiment stained and sorted samples in pairs, pairing one healthy donor with one patient. Study-wide findings and limitations: At VDJ recombination sites, type 1 diabetes patients had fewer insertions and more deleted nucleotides, which implies abnormalities in thymic rearrangement. The naive, central memory and regulatory TCRB repertoires appeared to resemble one another more closely among patients than among healthy donors. Shorter templates might be favored by PCR, yet because patient and control samples were amplified and corrected together, any such skew would affect both groups equally. Type 1 diabetes patients showed a moderate but significant shortening of TCRB CDR3 length in all four CD4+ subsets. Because small numbers of individuals were included in the HLA sub-analyses, any influence of HLA type on TCRB rearrangement was left unresolved. Because cDNA was sequenced instead of genomic DNA, highly expressing activated cells could be over-represented, though the groups showed no difference in activation or CD3 levels.

This receptor was identified in a woman in her twenties or thirties with type 1 diabetes. The chain couples TRBV5-1 to TRBJ2-1; perhaps TRBD1 is the D gene, with 6 bases matching. The material sequenced was central memory CD4+ T cells from blood. The DNA sequence is as follows: TGCGCCAGCAGCCCCCAGGGGTTCTACAATGAGCAGTTCTTC. Its protein reads: CASSPQGFYNEQFF.